These T cell receptor beta chains were read from a single sample in a study of read filtering for tumor transcriptome and immune sequencing. Via MiXCR, TCRdb re-called the reads, giving one row per CDR3 protein. The sample has around 140,000 distinct CDR3 sequences, about 13% seen once. The sequencing input was a population of CD138-negative cells sorted from bone marrow. Receptor source: a donor older than 35 with multiple myeloma. The CDR3 runs from the conserved cysteine through the conserved F or W. The D gene is left open where the match is weak. Clone size is not always given. Where it is, it says once, few, many or a class for expanded clones.

>.|.|TRBV20-1|TRBJ2-5
CSAPQQLQETQYF
TGCAGTGCCCCCCAGCAGCTCCAAGAGACCCAGTACTTC
>few|.|TRBV7-9|TRBJ2-5
CASSLGEGQETQYF
TGTGCCAGCAGCTTAGGAGAGGGCCAGGAGACCCAGTACTTC
>.|.|TRBV12-3/TRBV12-4|TRBJ2-7
CASSLDLQGGGEQYF
TGTGCCAGCAGTTTAGATCTTCAGGGGGGAGGCGAGCAGTACTTC
>few|TRBD2|TRBV19|TRBJ2-1
CASSWGLGLAGLSEQFF
TGTGCCAGTAGCTGGGGATTAGGACTAGCGGGACTCAGTGAGCAGTTCTTC
>many|.|TRBV7-9|TRBJ2-1
CASSQLDHKEQFF
TGTGCCAGCAGCCAATTGGACCACAAGGAGCAGTTCTTC
>many|TRBD1|TRBV9|TRBJ1-1
CASSARSGQGRTEAFF
TGTGCCAGCAGCGCCCGCTCAGGACAGGGACGGACTGAAGCTTTCTTT
>many|TRBD2|TRBV20-1|TRBJ2-5
CSAARLAGETQYF
TGCAGTGCTGCCCGACTAGCAGGAGAGACCCAGTACTTC
>many|TRBD2|TRBV6-5|TRBJ2-7
CASGGLAGPGEQYF
TGTGCCAGTGGGGGACTAGCGGGCCCGGGTGAGCAGTACTTC
>many|TRBD1|TRBV18|TRBJ2-1
CASSQGGQNYNEQFF
TGTGCCAGCTCACAAGGGGGACAGAACTACAATGAGCAGTTCTTC
>many|TRBD1|TRBV5-1|TRBJ2-7
CASSLQGKSYEQYF
TGCGCCAGCAGCTTACAGGGGAAGTCCTACGAGCAGTACTTC
>.|TRBD2|TRBV7-9|TRBJ2-7
CASSLRGASEDEQYF
TGTGCCAGCAGCTTGCGGGGGGCGAGTGAAGACGAGCAGTACTTC
>many|TRBD1|TRBV6-6|TRBJ2-7
CASSWDRDRGVYEQYF
TGTGCCAGCAGTTGGGACCGGGACAGGGGAGTTTACGAGCAGTACTTC
>medium-sized|TRBD2|TRBV7-2|TRBJ2-1
CASRRSSGGTYNEQFF
TGTGCCAGCAGACGGTCTAGCGGGGGAACCTACAATGAGCAGTTCTTC
>.|.|TRBV24-1|TRBJ2-2
CATAEWGPNTGELFF
TGTGCCACGGCAGAATGGGGTCCGAACACCGGGGAGCTGTTTTTT
>.|.|TRBV30|TRBJ1-1
CAWSVRGPYEAFF
TGTGCCTGGAGCGTGAGGGGACCCTACGAAGCTTTCTTT
>many|TRBD2|TRBV10-2|TRBJ2-3
CASTGLADITDTQYF
TGCGCCAGCACGGGACTAGCGGATATCACAGATACGCAGTATTTT
>many|.|TRBV5-1|TRBJ2-7
CASSLASIISEQYF
TGCGCCAGCAGCTTGGCATCAATCATCTCCGAGCAGTACTTC
>few|.|TRBV30|TRBJ1-2
CAWSLGHRDGYTF
TGTGCCTGGAGTCTGGGGCACAGAGATGGCTACACCTTC
>many|TRBD1|TRBV20-1|TRBJ1-5
CSARDGRGHQPQHF
TGCAGTGCTAGAGATGGGAGGGGGCACCAGCCCCAGCATTTT
>.|TRBD2|TRBV11-2|TRBJ2-1
CASSLDSRMLAGVDEQFF
TGTGCCAGCAGCTTAGATTCTAGGATGCTAGCGGGAGTGGATGAGCAGTTCTTC
>many|TRBD1|TRBV5-1|TRBJ2-2
CASSLKGQGINWELFF
TGCGCCAGCAGCTTGAAGGGACAGGGGATTAACTGGGAGCTGTTTTTT
>many|.|TRBV29-1|TRBJ2-7
CSVGIYETEFYEQYF
TGCAGCGTTGGGATTTATGAGACAGAGTTCTACGAGCAGTACTTC
>.|.|TRBV29-1|TRBJ2-7
CSVEMGGWSSYEQYF
TGCAGCGTTGAGATGGGCGGGTGGAGCTCCTACGAGCAGTACTTC
>many|.|TRBV3-1|TRBJ1-2
CASSQEAGTGYTF
TGTGCCAGCAGCCAAGAAGCGGGAACTGGCTACACCTTC
>many|.|TRBV20-1|TRBJ2-7
CSARPGTSYEQYF
TGCAGTGCTAGACCCGGGACCTCCTACGAGCAGTACTTC
>many|.|TRBV29-1|TRBJ1-5
CSVATGRLNQPQHF
TGCAGCGTCGCCACGGGACGGCTCAATCAGCCCCAGCATTTT
>many|TRBD2|TRBV20-1|TRBJ2-1
CSVVAGGPYNEQFF
TGCAGTGTTGTAGCGGGAGGGCCCTACAATGAGCAGTTCTTC
>few|.|TRBV11-3|TRBJ2-1
CASIDTRLAQNEQFF
TGTGCCAGCATCGACACGCGGCTAGCGCAGAATGAGCAGTTCTTC
>many|TRBD2|TRBV20-1|TRBJ2-1
CSARGTSGMPNEQFF
TGCAGTGCTAGAGGGACTAGCGGGATGCCCAATGAGCAGTTCTTC